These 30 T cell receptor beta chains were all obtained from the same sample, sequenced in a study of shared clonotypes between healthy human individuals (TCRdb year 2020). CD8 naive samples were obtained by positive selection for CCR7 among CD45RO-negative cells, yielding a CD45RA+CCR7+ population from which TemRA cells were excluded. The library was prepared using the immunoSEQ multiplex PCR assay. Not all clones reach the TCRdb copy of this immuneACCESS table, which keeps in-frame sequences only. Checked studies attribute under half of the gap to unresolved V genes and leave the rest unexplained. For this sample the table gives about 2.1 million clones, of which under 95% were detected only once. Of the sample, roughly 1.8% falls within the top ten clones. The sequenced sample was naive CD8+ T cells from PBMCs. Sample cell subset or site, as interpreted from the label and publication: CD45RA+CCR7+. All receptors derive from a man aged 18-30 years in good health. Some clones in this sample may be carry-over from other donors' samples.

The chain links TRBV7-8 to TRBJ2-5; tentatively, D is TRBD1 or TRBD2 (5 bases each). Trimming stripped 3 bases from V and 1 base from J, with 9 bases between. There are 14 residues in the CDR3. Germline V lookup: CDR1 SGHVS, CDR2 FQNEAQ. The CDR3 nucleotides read TGTGCCAGCAGCTTGACGAGGGGCCAAGAGACCCAGTACTTC. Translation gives CASSLTRGQETQYF. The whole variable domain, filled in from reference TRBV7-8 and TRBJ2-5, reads GAGVSQSPRYKVAKRGQDVALRCDPISGHVSLFWYQQALGQGPEFLTYFQNEAQLDKSGLPSDRFFAERPEGSVSTLKIQRTQQEDSAVYLCASSLTRGQETQYFGPGTRLLVL.

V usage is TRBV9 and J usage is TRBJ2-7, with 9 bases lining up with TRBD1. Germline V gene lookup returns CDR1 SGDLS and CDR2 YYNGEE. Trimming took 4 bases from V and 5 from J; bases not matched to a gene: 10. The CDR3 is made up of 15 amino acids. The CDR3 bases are TGTGCCAGCAGCCCTACGGGACAGGGTTTCGACGAGCAGTACTTC. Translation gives CASSPTGQGFDEQYF.

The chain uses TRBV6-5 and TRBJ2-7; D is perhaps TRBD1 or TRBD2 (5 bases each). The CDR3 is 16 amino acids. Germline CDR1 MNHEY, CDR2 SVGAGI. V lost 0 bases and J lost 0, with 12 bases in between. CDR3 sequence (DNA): TGTGCCAGCAGTTACTCTGCCGGGACCCGCTCCTACGAGCAGTACTTC. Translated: CASSYSAGTRSYEQYF.

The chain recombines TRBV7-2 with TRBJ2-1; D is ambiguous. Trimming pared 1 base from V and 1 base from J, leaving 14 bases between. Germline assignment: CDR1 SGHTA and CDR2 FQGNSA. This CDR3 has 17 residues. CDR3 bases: TGTGCCAGCAGCTTAGGCCTGCCAGTAAGGTCCTACAATGAGCAGTTCTTC. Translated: CASSLGLPVRSYNEQFF.

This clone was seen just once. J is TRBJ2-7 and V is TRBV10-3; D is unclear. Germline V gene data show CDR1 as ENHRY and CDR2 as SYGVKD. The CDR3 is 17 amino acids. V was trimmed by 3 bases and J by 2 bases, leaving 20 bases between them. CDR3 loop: CAISDPPSTAGTYEQYF. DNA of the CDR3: TGTGCCATCAGTGACCCCCCGAGTACCGCAGGCACCTACGAGCAGTACTTC.

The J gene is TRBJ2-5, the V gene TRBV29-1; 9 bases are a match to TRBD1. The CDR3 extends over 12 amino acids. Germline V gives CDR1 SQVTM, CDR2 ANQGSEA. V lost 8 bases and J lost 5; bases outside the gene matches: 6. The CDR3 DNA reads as TGCAGCTCCGAGACAGGGGGGGAGACCCAGTACTTC. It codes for CSSETGGETQYF.

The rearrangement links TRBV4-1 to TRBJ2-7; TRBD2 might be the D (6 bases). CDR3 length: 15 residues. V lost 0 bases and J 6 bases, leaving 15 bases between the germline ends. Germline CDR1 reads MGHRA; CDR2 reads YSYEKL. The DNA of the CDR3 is TGCGCCAGCAGCCAAGATCAGGGACTTTTCGGCGAGCAGTACTTC. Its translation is CASSQDQGLFGEQYF.

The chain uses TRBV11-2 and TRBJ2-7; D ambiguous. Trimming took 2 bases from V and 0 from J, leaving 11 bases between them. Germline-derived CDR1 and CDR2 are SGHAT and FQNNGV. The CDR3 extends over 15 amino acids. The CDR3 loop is CASSLSRSSSYEQYF. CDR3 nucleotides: TGTGCCAGCAGCTTATCCCGTTCGAGCTCCTACGAGCAGTACTTC.

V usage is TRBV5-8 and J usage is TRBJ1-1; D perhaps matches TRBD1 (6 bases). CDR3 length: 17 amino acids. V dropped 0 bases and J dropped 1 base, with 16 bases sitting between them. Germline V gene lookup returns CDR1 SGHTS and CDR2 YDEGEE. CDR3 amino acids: CASSLVQHRVTNTEAFF. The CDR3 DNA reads TGTGCCAGCAGCTTGGTTCAACACAGGGTGACGAACACTGAAGCTTTCTTT.

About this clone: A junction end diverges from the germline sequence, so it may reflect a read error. The CDR3 nucleotides read TGTGTCAGCAGCGTAGACAGAGACGCCGGGGAGCTGTTTTTT. Residues: CVSSVDRDAGELFF. The chain has TRBV9 and TRBJ2-2; a weak D match, TRBD1 (5 bases). The germline V gene encodes CDR1 SGDLS and CDR2 YYNGEE. CDR3 length equals 14 residues.

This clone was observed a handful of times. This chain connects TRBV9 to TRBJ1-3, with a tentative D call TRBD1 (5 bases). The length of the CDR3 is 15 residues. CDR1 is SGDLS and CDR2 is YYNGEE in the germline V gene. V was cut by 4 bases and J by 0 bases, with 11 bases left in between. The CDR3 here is CASSPDGASGNTIYF. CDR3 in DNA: TGTGCCAGCAGCCCCGACGGGGCCTCTGGAAACACCATATATTTT. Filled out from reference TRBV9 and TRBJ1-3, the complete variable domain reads DSGVTQTPKHLITATGQRVTLRCSPRSGDLSVYWYQQSLDQGLQFLIQYYNGEERAKGNILERFSAQQFPDLHSELNLSSLELGDSALYFCASSPDGASGNTIYFGEGSWLTVV.

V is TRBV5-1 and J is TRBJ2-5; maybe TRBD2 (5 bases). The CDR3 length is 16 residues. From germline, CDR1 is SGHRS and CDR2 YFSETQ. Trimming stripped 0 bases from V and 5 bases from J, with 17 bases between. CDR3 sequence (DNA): TGCGCCAGCAGCTTGGATTACACCCAGAGGGCGGAGACCCAGTACTTC. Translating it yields CASSLDYTQRAETQYF.

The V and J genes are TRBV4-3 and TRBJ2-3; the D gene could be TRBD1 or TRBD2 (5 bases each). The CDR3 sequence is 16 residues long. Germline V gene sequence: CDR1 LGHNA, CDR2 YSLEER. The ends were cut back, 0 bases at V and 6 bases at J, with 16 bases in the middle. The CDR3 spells CASSQDPSGAGDTQYF. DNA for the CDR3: TGCGCCAGCAGCCAAGATCCTTCCGGGGCCGGGGATACGCAGTATTTT.

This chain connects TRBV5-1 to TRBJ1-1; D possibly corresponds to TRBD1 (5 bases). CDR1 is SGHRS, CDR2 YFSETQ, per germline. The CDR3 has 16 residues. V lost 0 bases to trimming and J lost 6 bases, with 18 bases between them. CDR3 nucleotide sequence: TGCGCCAGCAGCTTGGCGTGGGTGGGGCGCCTCTCTGAAGCTTTCTTT. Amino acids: CASSLAWVGRLSEAFF.

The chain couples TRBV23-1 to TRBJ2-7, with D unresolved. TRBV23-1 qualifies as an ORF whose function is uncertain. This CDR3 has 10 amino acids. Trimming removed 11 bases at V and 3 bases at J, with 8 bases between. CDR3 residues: CAEGLYEQYF. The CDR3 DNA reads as TGCGCCGAAGGGCTCTACGAGCAGTACTTC.

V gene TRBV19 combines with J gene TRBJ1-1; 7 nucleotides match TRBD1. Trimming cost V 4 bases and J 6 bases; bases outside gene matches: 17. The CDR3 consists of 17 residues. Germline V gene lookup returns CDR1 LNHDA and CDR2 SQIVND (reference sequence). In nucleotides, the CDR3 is TGTGCCAGTAGTACTCTCGTCCGACAGGGACGAACATCTGAAGCTTTCTTT. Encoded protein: CASSTLVRQGRTSEAFF.

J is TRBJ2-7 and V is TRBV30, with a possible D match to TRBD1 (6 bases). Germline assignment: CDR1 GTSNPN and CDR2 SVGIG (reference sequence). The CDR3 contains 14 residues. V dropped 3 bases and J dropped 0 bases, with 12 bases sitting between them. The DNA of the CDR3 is TGTGCCTGGAGCCCAGGGGTCCTCTCCTACGAGCAGTACTTC. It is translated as CAWSPGVLSYEQYF. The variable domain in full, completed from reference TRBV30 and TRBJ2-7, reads SQTIHQWPATLVQPVGSPLSLECTVEGTSNPNLYWYRQAAGRGLQLLFYSVGIGQISSEVPQNLSASRPQDRQFILSSKKLLLSDSGFYLCAWSPGVLSYEQYFGPGTRLTVT.

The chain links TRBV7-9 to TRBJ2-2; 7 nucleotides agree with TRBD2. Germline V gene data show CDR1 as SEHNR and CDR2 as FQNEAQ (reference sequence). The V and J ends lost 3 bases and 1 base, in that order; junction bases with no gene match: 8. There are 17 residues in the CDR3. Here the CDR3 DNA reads TGTGCCAGCAGCTTCATAAGGCCTAGCGGGAACACCGGGGAGCTGTTTTTT. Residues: CASSFIRPSGNTGELFF.

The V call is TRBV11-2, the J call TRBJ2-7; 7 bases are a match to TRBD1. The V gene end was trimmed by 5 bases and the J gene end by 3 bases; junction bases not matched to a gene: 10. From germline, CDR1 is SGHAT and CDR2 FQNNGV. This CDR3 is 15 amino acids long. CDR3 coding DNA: TGTGCCAGCAGCCAAGGGGGCGCCGGGTACTACGAGCAGTACTTC. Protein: CASSQGGAGYYEQYF.

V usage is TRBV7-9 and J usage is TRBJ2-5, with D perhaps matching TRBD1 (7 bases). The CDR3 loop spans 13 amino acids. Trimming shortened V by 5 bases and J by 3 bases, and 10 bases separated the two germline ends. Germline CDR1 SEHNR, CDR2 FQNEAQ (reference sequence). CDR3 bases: TGTGCCAGCAGCCGCGGGACAGAAGAGACCCAGTACTTC. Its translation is CASSRGTEETQYF.

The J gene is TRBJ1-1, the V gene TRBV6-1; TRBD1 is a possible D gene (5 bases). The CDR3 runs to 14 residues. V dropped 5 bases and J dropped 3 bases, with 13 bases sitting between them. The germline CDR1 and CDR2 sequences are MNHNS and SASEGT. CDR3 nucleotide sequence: TGTGCCAGCAGTTTCAAGGACATATACACTGAAGCTTTCTTT. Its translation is CASSFKDIYTEAFF.

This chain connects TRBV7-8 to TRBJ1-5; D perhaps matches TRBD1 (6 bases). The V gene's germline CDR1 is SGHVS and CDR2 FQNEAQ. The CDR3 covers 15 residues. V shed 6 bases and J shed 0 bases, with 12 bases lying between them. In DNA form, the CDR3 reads TGTGCCAGCAGTTCCCCCAGGGGTAGCAATCAGCCCCAGCATTTT. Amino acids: CASSSPRGSNQPQHF.

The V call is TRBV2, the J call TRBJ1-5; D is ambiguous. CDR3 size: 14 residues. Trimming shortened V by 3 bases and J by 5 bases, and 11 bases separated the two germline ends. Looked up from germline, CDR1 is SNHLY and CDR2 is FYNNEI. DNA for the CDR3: TGTGCCAGCAGTGAGCCCAGGCGCTATCAGCCCCAGCATTTT. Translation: CASSEPRRYQPQHF.

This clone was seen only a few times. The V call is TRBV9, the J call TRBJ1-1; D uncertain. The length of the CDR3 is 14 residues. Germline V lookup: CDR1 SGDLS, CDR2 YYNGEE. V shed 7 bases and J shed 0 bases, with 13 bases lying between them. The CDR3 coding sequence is TGTGCCAGCGAGAAAGGATCAATGAACACTGAAGCTTTCTTT. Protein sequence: CASEKGSMNTEAFF.

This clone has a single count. CDR3 residues: CASSPGPREQYF. CDR3 bases: TGTGCCAGCAGCCCCGGCCCCAGGGAGCAGTACTTC. The chain carries TRBV7-9 and TRBJ2-7; no definite D call. Germline V gives CDR1 SEHNR, CDR2 FQNEAQ (reference sequence). The CDR3 is 12 amino acids. Trimming shortened V by 5 bases and J by 7 bases, and 12 bases separated the two germline ends.

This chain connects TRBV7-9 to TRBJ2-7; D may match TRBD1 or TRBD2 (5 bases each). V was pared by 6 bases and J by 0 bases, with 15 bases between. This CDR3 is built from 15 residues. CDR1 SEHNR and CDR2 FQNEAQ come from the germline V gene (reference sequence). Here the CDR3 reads CASSSPAGASYEQYF. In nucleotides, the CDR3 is TGTGCCAGCAGTTCACCTGCCGGGGCCTCCTACGAGCAGTACTTC.

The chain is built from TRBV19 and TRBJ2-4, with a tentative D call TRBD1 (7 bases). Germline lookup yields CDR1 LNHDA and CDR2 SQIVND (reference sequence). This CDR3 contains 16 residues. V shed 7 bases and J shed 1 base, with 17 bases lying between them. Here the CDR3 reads CASTLGPGGAKNIQYF. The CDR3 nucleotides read TGTGCCAGTACCCTTGGGCCAGGGGGGGCCAAAAACATTCAGTACTTC.

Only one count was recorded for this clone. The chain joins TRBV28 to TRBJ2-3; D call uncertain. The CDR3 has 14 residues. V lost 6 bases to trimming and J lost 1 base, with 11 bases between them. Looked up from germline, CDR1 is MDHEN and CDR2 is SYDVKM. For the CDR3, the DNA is TGTGCCAGCAGCCCCATTTCGGGCACAGATACGCAGTATTTT. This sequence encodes CASSPISGTDTQYF.

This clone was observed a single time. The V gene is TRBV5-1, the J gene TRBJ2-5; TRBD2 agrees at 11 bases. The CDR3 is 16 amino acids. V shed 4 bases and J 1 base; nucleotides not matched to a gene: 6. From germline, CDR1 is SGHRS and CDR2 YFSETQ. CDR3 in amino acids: CASSTTSGSTQETQYF. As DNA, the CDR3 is TGCGCCAGCAGCACCACTAGCGGGAGCACCCAAGAGACCCAGTACTTC.

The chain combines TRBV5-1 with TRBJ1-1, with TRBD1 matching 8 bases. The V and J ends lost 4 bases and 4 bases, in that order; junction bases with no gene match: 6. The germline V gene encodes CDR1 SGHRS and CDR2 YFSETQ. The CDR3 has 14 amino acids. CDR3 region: CASSAGGAGTEAFF. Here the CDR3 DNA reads TGCGCCAGCAGCGCAGGGGGCGCGGGCACTGAAGCTTTCTTT.